Sequencing of this TCR beta chain was carried out in a study of T cell repertoires in cytomegalovirus infection. Study in general: Recently identified HLA-C-restricted CMV epitopes were used, and well-studied HLA-B-restricted CMV epitopes were used as well. Study-wide findings and caveats: Summed frequency of shared TCR beta families picked out CMV carriers who also had the relevant HLA. Clonotype analysis showed dominance of the ex vivo response by HLA-C-restricted CMV-specific TCR beta clonotypes.

This clonotype was detected a few times. Its target is unknown. TCRdb analysed the reads with MiXCR anew, one entry per CDR3 protein. The table has 200,000 or so distinct CDR3 sequences, about 39% seen once. The CDR3 runs 15 residues. The germline gives CDR1 SGHAT, CDR2 FQDESV (reference sequence). V dropped 0 bases and J dropped 1 base, with 9 bases sitting between them. The TCR sequence derives from a human donor in good health (CMV status not recorded). Some clones in this sample may be carry-over from other donors' samples. The input for sequencing was CD8+ T cells from cultured PBMCs, taken from culture after CMV antigen stimulation. The rearrangement uses TRBV11-1 and TRBJ1-1; D might be TRBD1 (5 bases). The CDR3 DNA reads as TGTGCCAGCAGCTTAGCGAGGGGCCGGAACACTGAAGCTTTCTTT. Protein product: CASSLARGRNTEAFF.